This T cell receptor (beta chain) was identified in a study of neoadjuvant nivolumab and ipilimumab in lung cancer. The CDR3 is 12 amino acids. From germline, CDR1 is SQVTM and CDR2 ANQGSEA. V gave up 5 bases and J gave up 1 base, with 5 bases separating them. Sequencing used immunoSEQ multiplex PCR; TCRdb keeps in-frame clones, though not all of them. The data show 45,000 to 55,000 clones, around 88% seen once. V and J are TRBV29-1 and TRBJ2-2, with D unclear. The material was blood, obtained before neoadjuvant nivolumab, alone or with ipilimumab. The receptor comes from an adult with non-small cell lung cancer. Some clones in this sample may be carry-over from other donors' samples. CDR3 DNA sequence: TGCAGCGTTAGACAGAACACCGGGGAGCTGTTTTTT. This codes for CSVRQNTGELFF.